Listed here are 18 T cell receptor beta chains from one sample, sequenced in a study of cytotoxic CD8 clonotypes in ibrutinib-treated CLL. Here immunoSEQ multiplex PCR was the method, and the copy in TCRdb shows in-frame clones only, minus some. The data show about 50,000 clones, about three fifths seen once. The input for sequencing was PBMCs, taken after 24 months of ibrutinib treatment. All receptors derive from a human donor with chronic lymphocytic leukemia.

Only a few counts were recorded for this clone. The chain has TRBV11-2 and TRBJ2-1; D ambiguous. The CDR3 runs to 11 residues. CDR1 and CDR2 from the germline V gene are SGHAT and FQNNGV. V was clipped by 5 bases and J by 10 bases, with 9 bases between them. The CDR3 protein is CASSQGPEQFF. The DNA of the CDR3 is TGTGCCAGCAGCCAAGGTCCCGAGCAGTTCTTC.

About this clone itself: The junction shows a germline mismatch at one end, possibly a read error. The chain uses TRBV15 and TRBJ1-1; TRBD1 agrees at 7 bases. Looked up from germline, CDR1 is LNHNV and CDR2 is YYDKDF (reference sequence). The CDR3 extends over 17 amino acids. CDR3 region: CATRRGALVGISTEAFF. The DNA of the CDR3 is TGTGCCACCCGCAGGGGGGCCCTAGTTGGGATATCCACTGAAGCTTTCTTT.

Concerning this clone: The missing conserved phenylalanine or tryptophan at the end of this CDR3 makes a read error likely. The chain recombines TRBV14 with TRBJ1-6, with D uncertain. The V gene's germline CDR1 is SGHDN and CDR2 FVKESK. The germline V and J ends were trimmed by 0 bases and 9 bases, with 9 bases remaining between them. This CDR3 comprises 14 residues. CDR3 sequence (DNA): TGTGCCAGCAGCCAAGAATCAGGAGGTTCACCCCTCCACCTT. The encoded protein is CASSQESGGSPLHL.

This clone was seen more than once but under ten times. This chain joins TRBV27 and TRBJ1-6; D not resolved. CDR1 is MNHEY and CDR2 is SMNVEV in the germline V gene (reference sequence). V was shortened by 3 bases and J by 6 bases, with 9 bases between the two germline ends. The CDR3 has 14 amino acids. CDR3 sequence (DNA): TGTGCCAGCAGTTTTAGGGCGGGTAATTCACCCCTCCACTTT. Its protein product is CASSFRAGNSPLHF.

The chain joins TRBV6-1 to TRBJ2-1, with D perhaps matching TRBD1 (7 bases). V was trimmed by 4 bases and J by 5 bases, leaving 15 bases between them. Germline values: CDR1 MNHNS, CDR2 SASEGT. This CDR3 region has 15 residues. The CDR3, as DNA: TGTGCCAGCAGTGTAGCGGTCCAGGGGGACAATGAGCAGTTCTTC. It encodes CASSVAVQGDNEQFF.

In its sample, this clone was seen many times. The chain couples TRBV4-3 to TRBJ1-2, with TRBD1 matching 7 bases. Germline CDR1 LGHNA, CDR2 YSLEER. V dropped 1 base and J dropped 9; count of bases not matched to a gene: 11. The CDR3 has 15 residues. CDR3 amino acids: CASSQAPGTVDSYTF. The DNA for the CDR3 is TGCGCCAGCAGCCAAGCCCCGGGGACAGTAGATAGCTACACCTTC.

This clone was seen a few times. J is TRBJ1-1 and V is TRBV6-5; TRBD1 is a possible D gene (5 bases). The CDR3 has 13 amino acids. V was shortened by 2 bases and J by 7 bases, with 11 bases between the two germline ends. Germline V gene data show CDR1 as MNHEY and CDR2 as SVGAGI. CDR3 protein: CASSYRGSIEAFF. The CDR3 coding sequence is TGTGCCAGCAGTTACAGGGGCAGTATTGAAGCTTTCTTT.

The chain is built from TRBV7-9 and TRBJ1-1; D possibly corresponds to TRBD1 (6 bases). Germline CDR1 SEHNR, CDR2 FQNEAQ (reference sequence). CDR3 size: 14 residues. The V and J ends lost 2 bases and 4 bases respectively, with 11 bases between them. CDR3 protein: CASSLQGRATEAFF. Written as DNA, the CDR3 is TGTGCCAGCAGCTTACAGGGGCGGGCCACTGAAGCTTTCTTT.

This clone was observed a few times. In DNA form, the CDR3 reads TGTGCCAGCAGTCCTAACCTCCCTAGGATACTGTTTTTT. Translated, it gives CASSPNLPRILFF. The V gene is TRBV2, the J gene TRBJ1-4; D gene uncertain. The V end was cut by 5 bases, the J end by 13 bases, with 17 bases between. CDR1 is SNHLY, CDR2 FYNNEI, per germline. The CDR3 contains 13 residues.

V is TRBV11-2 and J is TRBJ2-3; unclear D gene. The CDR3 spans 13 residues. V lost 4 bases and J 8 bases, leaving 13 bases between the germline ends. Germline lookup yields CDR1 SGHAT and CDR2 FQNNGV. This CDR3 reads CASSSDTSGTQYF. The CDR3 DNA is TGTGCCAGCAGCTCCGACACATCCGGTACGCAGTATTTT.

The DNA of the CDR3 is TGTGCCAGCAGGGGACTAGCGGGGGGAAAAGAGACCCAGTACTTC. Its translation: CASRGLAGGKETQYF. The chain combines TRBV6-4 with TRBJ2-5; TRBD2 aligns across 15 bases. Trimming at V came to 6 bases and at J to 3 bases, leaving 2 bases not matched to a gene. The CDR3 extends over 15 amino acids. CDR1 is MRHNA, CDR2 SNTAGT, per germline.

The chain employs TRBV5-1 and TRBJ2-5, with 9 bases fitting TRBD2. The CDR3 is 15 amino acids. V shed 0 bases, J shed 2 bases, and the junction held 2 bases outside the gene matches. The germline V gene encodes CDR1 SGHRS and CDR2 YFSETQ. The CDR3 is CASSLGRGGQETQYF. The CDR3 coding sequence is TGCGCCAGCAGCTTGGGGCGGGGGGGTCAAGAGACCCAGTACTTC.

The chain is built from TRBV11-3 and TRBJ2-3; 12 nucleotides match TRBD2. The CDR3 has 18 amino acids. The junction had 9 bases not matched to a gene; V was cut back by 5 bases and J by 0 bases. CDR1 is SGHNT, CDR2 YENEEA, per germline. DNA of the CDR3: TGTGCCAGCAGCCCGGGACTAGCGGGCATCACTAGCACAGATACGCAGTATTTT. This gives the protein CASSPGLAGITSTDTQYF.

The gene calls are TRBV5-4 and TRBJ2-1; 8 bases align to TRBD2. The CDR3 has 14 amino acids. V was clipped by 3 bases and J by 10 bases; unmatched bases: 9. The germline V gene has CDR1 SGHNT and CDR2 YYREEE (reference sequence). CDR3: CASSSYGTRREQFF. The CDR3, as DNA: TGTGCCAGCAGCTCTTACGGGACTAGAAGGGAGCAGTTCTTC.

This clone has only a few counts. The V gene is TRBV9, the J gene TRBJ2-3; perhaps TRBD2 as D (6 bases). The CDR3 covers 16 residues. Germline loops: CDR1 SGDLS, CDR2 YYNGEE. V was clipped by 0 bases and J by 3 bases, with 14 bases between them. The CDR3 bases are TGTGCCAGCAGCGTAGAGGCGGGGCATGGAACAGATACGCAGTATTTT. Translated: CASSVEAGHGTDTQYF.

The chain uses TRBV19 and TRBJ1-2; tentative D call: TRBD1 (5 bases). This CDR3 is 13 amino acids long. Deletions cut 5 bases from V and 4 bases from J, with 11 bases between. CDR1 and CDR2 (germline): LNHDA, SQIVND (reference sequence). CDR3 in amino acids: CASSLTESYGYTF. The CDR3 DNA sequence: TGTGCCAGTAGTCTGACAGAATCCTATGGCTACACCTTC.

This chain uses TRBV6-5 with TRBJ2-7; 12 nucleotides line up with TRBD1. The germline CDR1 and CDR2 sequences are MNHEY and SVGAGI. The ends lost 6 bases at V and 5 bases at J; junction bases unmatched: 5. There are 14 residues in the CDR3. This CDR3 reads CASSDGTGGHEQYF. CDR3 nucleotides: TGTGCCAGCAGCGACGGGACAGGGGGCCACGAGCAGTACTTC.

This clone has just a few counts. V gene TRBV19 combines with J gene TRBJ2-5; 14 bases line up with TRBD2. Germline V CDR1 and CDR2: LNHDA, SQIVND (reference sequence). This CDR3 spans 18 amino acids. Germline trimming cut 2 bases from V and 2 bases from J; bases unmatched to any gene: 7. CDR3 sequence: CASSIRGLAGGTQETQYF. DNA of the CDR3: TGTGCCAGTAGTATACGAGGACTAGCGGGGGGCACGCAAGAGACCCAGTACTTC.